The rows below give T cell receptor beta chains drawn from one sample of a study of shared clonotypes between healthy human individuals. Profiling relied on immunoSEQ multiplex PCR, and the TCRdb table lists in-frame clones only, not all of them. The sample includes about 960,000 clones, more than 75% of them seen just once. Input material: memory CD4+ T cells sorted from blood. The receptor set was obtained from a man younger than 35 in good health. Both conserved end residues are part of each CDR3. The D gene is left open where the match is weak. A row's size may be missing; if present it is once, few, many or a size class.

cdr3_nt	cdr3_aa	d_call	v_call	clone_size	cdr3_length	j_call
TGTGCCAGCAGCGTAGAACCTAGCGGGGGCTCCTACAATGAGCAGTTCTTC	CASSVEPSGGSYNEQFF	TRBD2	TRBV9	once	17	TRBJ2-1
TGCGCCAGCAGCCAAGAAGGGGGTTTAGGCTACACCTTC	CASSQEGGLGYTF	NA	TRBV4-1	NA	13	TRBJ1-2
TGTGCCAGCTCCCTTCTCGGGACAGGGTTGGGCGAGCAGTACTTC	CASSLLGTGLGEQYF	TRBD1	TRBV2	once	15	TRBJ2-7
TGTGCCAGCAGTGAGGACAGGGCCCTTTTCGGCTATGGCTACACCTTC	CASSEDRALFGYGYTF	TRBD1	TRBV2	NA	16	TRBJ1-2
TGTGCCAGCAGTTTAAGGGGTTCCTATGAAAAACTGTTTTTT	CASSLRGSYEKLFF	NA	TRBV28	once	14	TRBJ1-4
TGCGCCAGCAGCTTGGCGATAGGAGATACCGGGGAGCTGTTTTTT	CASSLAIGDTGELFF	NA	TRBV5-1	NA	15	TRBJ2-2
TGCGCCAGCAGTGAGTCCGTGGGGAGGGGTGTGAATTATAATTCACCCCTCCACTTT	CASSESVGRGVNYNSPLHF	NA	TRBV10-2	NA	19	TRBJ1-6
TGTGCTAGTGGTCTGGTGGATGAGCAGTTCTTC	CASGLVDEQFF	NA	TRBV12-5	NA	11	TRBJ2-1
TGTGCTAGTGGTTTCCTGACAGGGGGTAACACCGGGGAGCTGTTTTTT	CASGFLTGGNTGELFF	TRBD1	TRBV12-5	NA	16	TRBJ2-2
TGTGCCAGCACCCCTAGGACTAGCGGGGGGGCTACAGATACGCAGTATTTT	CASTPRTSGGATDTQYF	TRBD2	TRBV11-2	NA	17	TRBJ2-3
TGCGCCAGCAGCCCGAGAGAGACAGGGCCCTACGAGCAGTACTTC	CASSPRETGPYEQYF	TRBD1	TRBV5-1	NA	15	TRBJ2-7
TGTGCCTGGAGAAGGAGGGCTGGGGGGGCCAACGTCCTGACTTTC	CAWRRRAGGANVLTF	NA	TRBV30	once	15	TRBJ2-6
TGTGCCAGCAGCCCACAAGCGGGGGGCCAACTTAGTCAGTACTTC	CASSPQAGGQLSQYF	TRBD2	TRBV9	NA	15	TRBJ2-5
TGTGCCAGCTCGGGGAAGGTTATCAACGAGAGAGCCTGGGGCACTGAAGCTTTCTTT	CASSGKVINERAWGTEAFF	NA	TRBV6-4	NA	19	TRBJ1-1
TGTGCCAGCTCACCTGCTAGGTCTACAGATACGCAGTATTTT	CASSPARSTDTQYF	NA	TRBV18	NA	14	TRBJ2-3
TGTGCCAGCACTCCGCCGGGGGGGGAGGTACGAGGCTACACCTTC	CASTPPGGEVRGYTF	NA	TRBV5-4	NA	15	TRBJ1-2
TGTGCCAGCAGCTTATTGGGGTCTGGGACAGGGGCTGGAAACACCATATATTTT	CASSLLGSGTGAGNTIYF	TRBD1	TRBV7-6	NA	18	TRBJ1-3